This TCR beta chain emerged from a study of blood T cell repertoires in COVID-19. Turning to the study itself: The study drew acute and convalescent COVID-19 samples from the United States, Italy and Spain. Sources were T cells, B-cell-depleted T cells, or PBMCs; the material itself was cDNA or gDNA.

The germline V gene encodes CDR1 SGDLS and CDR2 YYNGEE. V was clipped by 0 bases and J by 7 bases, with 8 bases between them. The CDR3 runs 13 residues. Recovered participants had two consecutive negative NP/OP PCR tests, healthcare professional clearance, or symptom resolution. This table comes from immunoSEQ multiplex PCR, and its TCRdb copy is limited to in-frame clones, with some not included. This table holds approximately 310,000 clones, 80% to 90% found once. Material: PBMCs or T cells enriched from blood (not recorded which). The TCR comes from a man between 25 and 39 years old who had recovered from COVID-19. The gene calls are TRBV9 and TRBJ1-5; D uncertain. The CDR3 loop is CASSVAQNQPQHF. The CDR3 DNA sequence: TGTGCCAGCAGCGTAGCTCAGAACCAGCCCCAGCATTTT.